The TCR beta chain under discussion was sequenced for a study of shared clonotypes between healthy human individuals. Sequencing was at deep level. TCRdb keeps only in-frame clones here, not all; method: immunoSEQ multiplex PCR. The repertoire holds some 510,000 clones, with more than 65% as singletons. Per germline, CDR1 SQVTM and CDR2 ANQGSEA. The CDR3 is made up of 12 amino acids. The ends were cut back, 6 bases at V and 1 base at J, with 7 bases in the middle. Genomic DNA of unsorted samples came from 90 million or so PBMCs. The chain combines TRBV29-1 with TRBJ1-3; a weak D match, TRBD1 (5 bases). The clonotype originates from a woman aged 40 to 50 in good health. Some clones in this sample may be carry-over from other donors' samples. Sequencing was done on a sample of PBMCs. CDR3 region: CSVRQSGNTIYF. The CDR3 DNA sequence: TGCAGCGTACGACAGTCTGGAAACACCATATATTTT. Based on the CDR3 plus reference TRBV29-1 and TRBJ1-3, the full variable domain is SAVISQKPSRDICQRGTSLTIQCQVDSQVTMMFWYRQQPGQSLTLIATANQGSEATYESGFVIDKFPISRPNLTFSTLTVSNMSPEDSSIYLCSVRQSGNTIYFGEGSWLTVV.